The present T cell receptor (beta chain) was sequenced within a study of T cell responses to AZD1222 COVID-19 vaccine. Germline CDR1 SGDLS, CDR2 YYNGEE. The CDR3 covers 15 residues. J gave up 0 bases and V 0 bases, and 3 bases lay outside the gene matches. Some clones are missing from TCRdb's copy, which holds only in-frame ones; the method was immunoSEQ multiplex PCR. The sample lists 50,000 or so clones, approximately 91% seen once, with approximately 5% in the top ten. The source material was peripheral blood, sampled 28 days after the second AZD1222 dose. The sequence was obtained from an adult who received the AZD1222 COVID-19 vaccine. This chain joins TRBV9 and TRBJ2-7; 7 bases align to TRBD1. The CDR3 protein is CASSVEGAHSYEQYF. CDR3 coding DNA: TGTGCCAGCAGCGTAGAGGGGGCCCACTCCTACGAGCAGTACTTC.